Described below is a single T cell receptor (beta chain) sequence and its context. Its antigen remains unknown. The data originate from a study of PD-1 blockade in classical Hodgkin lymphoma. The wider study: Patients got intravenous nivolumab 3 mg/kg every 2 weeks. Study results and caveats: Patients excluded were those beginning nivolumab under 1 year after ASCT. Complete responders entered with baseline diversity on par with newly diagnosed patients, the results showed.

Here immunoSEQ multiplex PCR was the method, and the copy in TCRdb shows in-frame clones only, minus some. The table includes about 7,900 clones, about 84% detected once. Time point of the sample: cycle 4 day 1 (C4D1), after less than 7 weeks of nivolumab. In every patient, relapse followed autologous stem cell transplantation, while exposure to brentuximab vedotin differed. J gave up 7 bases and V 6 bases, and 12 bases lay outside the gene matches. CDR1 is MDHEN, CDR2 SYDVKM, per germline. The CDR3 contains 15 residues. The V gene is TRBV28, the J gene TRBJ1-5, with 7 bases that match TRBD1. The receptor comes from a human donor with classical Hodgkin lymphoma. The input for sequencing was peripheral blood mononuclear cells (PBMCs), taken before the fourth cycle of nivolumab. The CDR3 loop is CASRYGRGLGQPQHF. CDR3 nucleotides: TGTGCCAGCAGGTACGGAAGGGGGCTTGGACAGCCCCAGCATTTT.